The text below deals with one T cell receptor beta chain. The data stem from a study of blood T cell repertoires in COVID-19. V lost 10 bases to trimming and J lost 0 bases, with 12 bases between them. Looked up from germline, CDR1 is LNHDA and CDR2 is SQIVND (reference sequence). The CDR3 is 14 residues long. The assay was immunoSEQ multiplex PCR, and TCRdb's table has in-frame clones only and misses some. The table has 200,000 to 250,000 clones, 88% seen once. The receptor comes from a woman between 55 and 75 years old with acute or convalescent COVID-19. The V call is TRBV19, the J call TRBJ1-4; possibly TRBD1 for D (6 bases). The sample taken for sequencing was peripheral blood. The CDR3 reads CATADSATNEKLFF. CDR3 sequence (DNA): TGTGCCACGGCGGACAGTGCAACTAATGAAAAACTGTTTTTT.